Sequencing of this T cell receptor beta chain was carried out in a study of blood T cell repertoires in COVID-19. Study overall: Acute and convalescent COVID-19 samples came from the United States, Italy and Spain. PBMCs, B-cell-depleted T cells, or T cells provided the cDNA or gDNA that made up the material.

Germline values: CDR1 SSHAT, CDR2 FNYEAQ (reference sequence). The CDR3 is 16 residues long. V was clipped by 2 bases and J by 5 bases; unmatched bases: 7. Authors' analysis steps: Estimated nucleated cell counts came from reference gene primer amplification. Using immunoSEQ multiplex PCR, the repertoire was profiled, and TCRdb retains in-frame clones only, with some absent. V and J calls and clone size come straight from that table; D and trimming were deduced from the DNA. The data hold about 200,000 clones, with roughly 80% observed a single time. This TCR was recovered from a man aged 60-69 years with COVID-19, enrolled during active disease. The sequenced sample was peripheral blood. V usage is TRBV7-7 and J usage is TRBJ2-5; 11 nucleotides match TRBD1. DNA of the CDR3: TGTGCCAGCAGCTTAAGCCGGACAGGGGGCGGTGAGACCCAGTACTTC. Its translation: CASSLSRTGGGETQYF.